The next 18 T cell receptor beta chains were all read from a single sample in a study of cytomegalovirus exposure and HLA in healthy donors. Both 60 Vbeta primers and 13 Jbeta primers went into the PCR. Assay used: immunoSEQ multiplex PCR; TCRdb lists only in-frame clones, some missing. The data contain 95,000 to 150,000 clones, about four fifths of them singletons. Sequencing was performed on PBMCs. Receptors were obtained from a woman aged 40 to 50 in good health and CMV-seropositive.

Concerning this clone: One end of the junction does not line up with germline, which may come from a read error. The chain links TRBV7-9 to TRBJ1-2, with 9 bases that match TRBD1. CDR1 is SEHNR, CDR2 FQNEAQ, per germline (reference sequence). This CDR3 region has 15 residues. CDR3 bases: TGTTCCAGCAGCTTGGGACAGGGCAATTCCTATGGCTACACCTTC. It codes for CSSSLGQGNSYGYTF. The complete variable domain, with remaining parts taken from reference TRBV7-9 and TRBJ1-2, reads DTGVSQNPRHKITKRGQNVTFRCDPISEHNRLYWYRQTLGQGPEFLTYFQNEAQLEKSRLLSDRFSAERPKGSFSTLEIQRTEQGDSAMYLCSSSLGQGNSYGYTFGSGTRLTVV.

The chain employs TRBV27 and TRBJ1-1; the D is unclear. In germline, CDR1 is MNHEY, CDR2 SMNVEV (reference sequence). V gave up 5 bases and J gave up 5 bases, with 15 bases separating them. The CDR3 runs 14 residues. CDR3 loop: CASSAAPPGTEAFF. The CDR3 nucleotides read TGTGCCAGCAGTGCAGCTCCCCCGGGTACTGAAGCTTTCTTT.

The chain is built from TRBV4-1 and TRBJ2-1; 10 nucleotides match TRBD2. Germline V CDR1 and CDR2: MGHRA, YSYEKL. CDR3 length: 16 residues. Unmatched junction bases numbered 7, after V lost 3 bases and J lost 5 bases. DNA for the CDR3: TGCGCCAGCAGCCAGAAGGGACTAGCGTCAAACAATGAGCAGTTCTTC. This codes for CASSQKGLASNNEQFF.

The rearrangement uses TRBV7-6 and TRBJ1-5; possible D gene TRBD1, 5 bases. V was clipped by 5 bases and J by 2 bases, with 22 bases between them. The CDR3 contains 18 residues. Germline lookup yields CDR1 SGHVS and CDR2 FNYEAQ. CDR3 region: CASSATIRGNHGNQPQHF. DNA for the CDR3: TGTGCCAGCAGCGCGACAATCCGGGGGAACCATGGCAATCAGCCCCAGCATTTT.

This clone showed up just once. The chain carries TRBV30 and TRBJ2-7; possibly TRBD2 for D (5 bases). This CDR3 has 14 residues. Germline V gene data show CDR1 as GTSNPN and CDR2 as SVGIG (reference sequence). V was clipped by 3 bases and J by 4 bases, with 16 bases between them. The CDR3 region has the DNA TGTGCCTGGAGGCCGGCGGACTCGATGTACGAGCAGTACTTC. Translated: CAWRPADSMYEQYF.

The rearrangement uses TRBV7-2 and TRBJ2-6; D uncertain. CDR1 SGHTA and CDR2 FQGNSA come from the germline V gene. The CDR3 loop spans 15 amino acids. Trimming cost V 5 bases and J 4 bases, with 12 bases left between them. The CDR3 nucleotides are TGTGCCAGCAGCCCCCGCCCCCGGGGGGCCAACGTCCTGACTTTC. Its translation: CASSPRPRGANVLTF. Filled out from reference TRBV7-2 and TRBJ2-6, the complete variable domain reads GAGVSQSPSNKVTEKGKDVELRCDPISGHTALYWYRQSLGQGLEFLIYFQGNSAPDKSGLPSDRFSAERTGGSVSTLTIQRTQQEDSAVYLCASSPRPRGANVLTFGAGSRLTVL.

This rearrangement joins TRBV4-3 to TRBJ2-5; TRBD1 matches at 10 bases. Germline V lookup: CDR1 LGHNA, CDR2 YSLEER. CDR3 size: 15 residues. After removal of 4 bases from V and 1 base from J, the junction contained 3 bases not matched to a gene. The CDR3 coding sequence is TGCGCCAGCAGCCCGGGACAGGGGTCCCAAGAGACCCAGTACTTC. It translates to CASSPGQGSQETQYF.

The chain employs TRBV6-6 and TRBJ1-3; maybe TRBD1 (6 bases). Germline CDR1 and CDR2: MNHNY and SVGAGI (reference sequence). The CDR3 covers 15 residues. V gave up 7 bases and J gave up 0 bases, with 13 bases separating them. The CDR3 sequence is CASTQDSSSGNTIYF. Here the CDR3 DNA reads TGTGCCAGCACCCAGGACAGCTCCTCTGGAAACACCATATATTTT.

In nucleotides, the CDR3 is TGTGCCATCAGTGAATCAATCGGGGGCCAAGAGACCCAGTACTTC. Protein sequence: CAISESIGGQETQYF. This chain joins TRBV10-3 and TRBJ2-5; D might be TRBD2 (6 bases). The V gene's germline CDR1 is ENHRY and CDR2 SYGVKD. The CDR3 has 15 residues. V was trimmed by 3 bases and J by 1 base, leaving 12 bases between them.

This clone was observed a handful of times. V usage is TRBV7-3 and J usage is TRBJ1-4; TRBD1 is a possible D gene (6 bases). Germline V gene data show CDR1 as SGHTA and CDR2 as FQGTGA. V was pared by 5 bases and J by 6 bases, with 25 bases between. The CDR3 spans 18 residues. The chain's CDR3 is CASSPSAAVLGGYEKLFF. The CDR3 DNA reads TGTGCCAGCAGCCCAAGCGCCGCGGTGTTAGGGGGATATGAAAAACTGTTTTTT. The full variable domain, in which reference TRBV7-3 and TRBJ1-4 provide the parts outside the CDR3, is GAGVSQTPSNKVTEKGKYVELRCDPISGHTALYWYRQSLGQGPEFLIYFQGTGAADDSGLPNDRFFAVRPEGSVSTLKIQRTERGDSAVYLCASSPSAAVLGGYEKLFFGSGTQLSVL.

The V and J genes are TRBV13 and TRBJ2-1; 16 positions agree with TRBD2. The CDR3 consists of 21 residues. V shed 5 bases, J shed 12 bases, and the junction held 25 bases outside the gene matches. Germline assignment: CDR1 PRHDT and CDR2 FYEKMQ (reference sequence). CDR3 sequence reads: CASSTPTGRPGLAGGPYGQFF. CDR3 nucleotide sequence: TGTGCCAGCAGCACCCCGACAGGGCGACCGGGACTAGCGGGAGGGCCATATGGGCAGTTCTTC.

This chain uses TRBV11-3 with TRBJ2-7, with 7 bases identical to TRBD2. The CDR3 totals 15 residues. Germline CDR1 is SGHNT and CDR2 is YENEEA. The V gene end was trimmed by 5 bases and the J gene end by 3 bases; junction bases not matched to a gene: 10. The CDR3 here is CASSPAGTSDYEQYF. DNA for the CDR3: TGTGCCAGCAGCCCCGCCGGAACTAGCGACTACGAGCAGTACTTC.

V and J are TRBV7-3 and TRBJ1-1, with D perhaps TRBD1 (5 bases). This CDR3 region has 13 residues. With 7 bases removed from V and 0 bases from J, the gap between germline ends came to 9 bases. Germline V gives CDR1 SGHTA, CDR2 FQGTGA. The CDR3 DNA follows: TGTGCCAGCACCTTGACAGTGAACACTGAAGCTTTCTTT. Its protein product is CASTLTVNTEAFF.

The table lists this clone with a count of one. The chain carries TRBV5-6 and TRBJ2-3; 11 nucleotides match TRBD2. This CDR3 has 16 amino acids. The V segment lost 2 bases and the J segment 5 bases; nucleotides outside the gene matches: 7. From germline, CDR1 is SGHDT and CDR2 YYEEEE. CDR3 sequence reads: CASSFLLAGGRDTQYF. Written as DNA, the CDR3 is TGTGCCAGCAGCTTCCTATTAGCGGGAGGGAGAGATACGCAGTATTTT.

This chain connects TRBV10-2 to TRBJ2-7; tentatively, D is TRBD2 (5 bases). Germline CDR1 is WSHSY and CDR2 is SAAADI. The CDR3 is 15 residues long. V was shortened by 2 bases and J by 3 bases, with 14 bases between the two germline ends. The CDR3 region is CASSEIPGTDYEQYF. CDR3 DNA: TGCGCCAGCAGTGAGATCCCGGGAACCGACTACGAGCAGTACTTC.

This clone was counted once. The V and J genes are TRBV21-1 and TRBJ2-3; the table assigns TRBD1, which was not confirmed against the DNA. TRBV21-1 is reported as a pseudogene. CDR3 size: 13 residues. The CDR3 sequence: CASSQGSTDTQYF. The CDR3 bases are TGTGCCAGCAGTCAGGGGTCCACAGATACGCAGTATTTT.

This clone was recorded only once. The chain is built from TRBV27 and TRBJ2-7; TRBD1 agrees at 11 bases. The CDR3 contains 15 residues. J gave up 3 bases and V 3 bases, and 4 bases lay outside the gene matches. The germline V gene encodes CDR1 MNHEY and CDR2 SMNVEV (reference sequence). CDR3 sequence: CASSFRDRGGYEQYF. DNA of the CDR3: TGTGCCAGCAGTTTCCGGGACAGGGGGGGCTACGAGCAGTACTTC.

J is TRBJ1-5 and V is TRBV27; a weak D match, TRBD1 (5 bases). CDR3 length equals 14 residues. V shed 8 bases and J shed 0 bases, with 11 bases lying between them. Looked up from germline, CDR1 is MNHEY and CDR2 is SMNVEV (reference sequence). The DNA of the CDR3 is TGTGCCAGCGCCCCAGGGTATAGCAATCAGCCCCAGCATTTT. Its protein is CASAPGYSNQPQHF.